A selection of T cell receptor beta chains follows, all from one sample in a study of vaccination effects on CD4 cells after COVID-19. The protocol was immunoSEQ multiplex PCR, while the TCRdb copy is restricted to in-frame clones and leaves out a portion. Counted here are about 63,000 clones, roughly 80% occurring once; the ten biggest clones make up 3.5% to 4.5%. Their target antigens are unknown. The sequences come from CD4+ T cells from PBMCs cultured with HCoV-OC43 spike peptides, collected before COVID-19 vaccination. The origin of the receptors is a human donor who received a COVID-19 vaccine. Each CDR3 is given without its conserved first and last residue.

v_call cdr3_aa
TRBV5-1 ASSLGTSGLETQY
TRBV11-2 ASSLVGQFINTQY
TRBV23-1 ASSQSNSTSYNEQF
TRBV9 ASSDRTVNTEAF
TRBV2 ASSGLTPTSQPQH
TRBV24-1 ATSDPMNTEAF
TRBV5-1 ASSFTLGTDTQY
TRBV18 ASSPLQGPSGANVLT
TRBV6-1 ASSEGGTGWL
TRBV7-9 ASSPGTNHNEQF
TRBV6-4 ASSEQECLAKNIQY
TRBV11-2 ASTMQGLATNEQF
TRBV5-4 ASSSTRDSGANVLT
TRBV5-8 ASSSLRAGTNTEAF
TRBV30 ACSKEKLF
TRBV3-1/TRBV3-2 ASSRRDRDYGYT
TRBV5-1 ASSRRLGEKLF
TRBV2 ASSESLGQEGYT
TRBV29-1 SVRTGSNQPQH
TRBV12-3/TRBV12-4 ASSTGQGRGYT
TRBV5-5 ASSFGQGYGYT
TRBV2 AWKRGGGNTIY
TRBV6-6 ASSYKGLGRTEAF
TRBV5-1 ASSGGTVRNTEAF
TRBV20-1 SARTGFTLH
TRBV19 ASSIGVAGANVLT
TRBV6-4 ASSDGSGAEAF
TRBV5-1 ASSLASLVTSTDTQY
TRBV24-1 ATSGGPGANVLT
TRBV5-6 ASSPSGSPNTGELF
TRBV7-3 ASSLIPDRGGNEQF
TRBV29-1 SVVKGQGTEAF
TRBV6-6 ASRPGGSGANVLT
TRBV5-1 ASSVKTIQNTGELF
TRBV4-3 ASSRGQAEKLF
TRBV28 ASSPGTSGGEETQY
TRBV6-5 ASRPTFRNEQF
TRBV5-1 ASSLDGAITQETQY
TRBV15 ATSRRGAGANVLT
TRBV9 ASSVEAGEDNEQF
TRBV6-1 ASSEYPGELF
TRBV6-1 ASSEALSADTQY
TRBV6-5 ASSRDSGRNSPLH
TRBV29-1 SVEWYRGLQTQY
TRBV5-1 ASSLALRGKDGELF
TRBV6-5 ASSYGGAPGNTEAF
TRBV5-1 ASSSGGRTDTQY
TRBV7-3 ASSSHSTDTQY